This TCR beta chain derives from a study of T cell responses to AZD1222 COVID-19 vaccine. Note on this clone: Its antigen is not known.

Whole-study findings and limits: Among spike-specific TCRs, nearly half reportedly target unmutated variant regions.

Profiling relied on immunoSEQ multiplex PCR, and the TCRdb table lists in-frame clones only, not all of them. Among roughly 100,000 clones listed, approximately 90% were seen once. Looked up from germline, CDR1 is SNHLY and CDR2 is FYNNEI. The CDR3 sequence is 12 residues long. V dropped 7 bases and J dropped 4 bases, with 7 bases sitting between them. V is TRBV2 and J is TRBJ2-2; unclear D gene. Sequencing was performed on peripheral blood, taken on day 0 of AZD1222 vaccination. The receptor was isolated from an adult in good health. The DNA for the CDR3 is TGTGCCAGCAATGTAGTCACCGGGGAGCTGTTTTTT. Translated: CASNVVTGELFF.